The 19 T cell receptor beta chains below all came from one sample that was sequenced in a study of graft-versus-host responses after intestinal transplantation. The repertoire was sequenced with immunoSEQ multiplex PCR; TCRdb's copy has only in-frame clones and lacks some. The sample consists of some 85,000 clones, 85% to 95% of them appearing once. No antigen is known for these receptors. The sample here was unstimulated CD8+ T cells sorted from spleen or lymph node cells, taken before transplant. These receptors were obtained from a human donor who was the organ donor for an intestinal transplant.

The chain is built from TRBV4-3 and TRBJ2-1, with 9 bases aligning to TRBD1. This CDR3 is built from 18 residues. Trimming removed 0 bases from V and 9 bases from J; junction bases left unmatched: 15. Germline V CDR1 and CDR2: LGHNA, YSLEER. The CDR3 loop reads CASSQDYSGTGYGTEQFF. Written as DNA, the CDR3 is TGCGCCAGCAGCCAAGATTACTCCGGGACAGGGTATGGAACTGAGCAGTTCTTC.

The genes are TRBV5-8 and TRBJ1-2; 7 bases are a match to TRBD1. The J segment lost 4 bases and the V segment lost 1 base, leaving 16 bases of the junction unmatched. Germline CDR1 reads SGHTS; CDR2 reads YDEGEE. CDR3 length: 18 amino acids. CDR3 DNA sequence: TGTGCCAGCAGCTTGAGTGCACAGGGGCCTTATCTCCTCTATGGCTACACCTTC. This codes for CASSLSAQGPYLLYGYTF.

This clone appeared a single time. The chain has TRBV27 and TRBJ1-5; 9 bases map to TRBD1. This CDR3 is built from 14 residues. The germline V gene has CDR1 MNHEY and CDR2 SMNVEV (reference sequence). Unmatched junction bases numbered 7, after V lost 6 bases and J lost 7 bases. CDR3 sequence: CASSYTGGGQPQHF. CDR3 sequence (DNA): TGTGCCAGCAGCTACACAGGGGGCGGGCAGCCCCAGCATTTT.

In regard to this clone: Other DNA sequences in this specimen translate into the identical CDR3. The chain has TRBV27 and TRBJ2-3; 14 bases match TRBD2. This CDR3 is built from 15 residues. Germline V gene sequence: CDR1 MNHEY, CDR2 SMNVEV (reference sequence). Trimming took 4 bases from V and 6 from J; bases not matched to a gene: 3. CDR3 sequence: CASSSGLAGGDTQYF. The CDR3 DNA follows: TGTGCCAGCAGTTCCGGACTAGCGGGGGGCGATACGCAGTATTTT.

The gene calls are TRBV7-6 and TRBJ1-1; D possibly corresponds to TRBD1 (6 bases). Trimming cost V 0 bases and J 3 bases, with 14 bases left between them. The CDR3 extends over 16 amino acids. Germline values: CDR1 SGHVS, CDR2 FNYEAQ. CDR3 nucleotide sequence: TGTGCCAGCAGCTTAGCCGCAGGGGATTGGGACACTGAAGCTTTCTTT. Translated: CASSLAAGDWDTEAFF.

The V gene is TRBV19, the J gene TRBJ2-4, with 7 positions matching TRBD1. Germline CDR1 reads LNHDA; CDR2 reads SQIVND (reference sequence). This CDR3 has 14 amino acids. The J segment lost 8 bases and the V segment lost 1 base, leaving 5 bases of the junction unmatched. The CDR3 bases are TGTGCCAGTAGTATAGGAGGGGGCGCCGACATTCAGTACTTC. It specifies CASSIGGGADIQYF.

V is TRBV15 and J is TRBJ2-4, with TRBD2 matching over 9 bases. CDR1 and CDR2 from the germline V gene are LNHNV and YYDKDF (reference sequence). The CDR3 has 18 amino acids. Unmatched junction bases numbered 10, after V lost 3 bases and J lost 1 base. CDR3: CATSSRPLSGRAKNIQYF. As DNA, the CDR3 is TGTGCCACCAGCAGCAGGCCACTGAGCGGGAGGGCCAAAAACATTCAGTACTTC.

The chain has TRBV27 and TRBJ1-5; D unresolved. Germline loops: CDR1 MNHEY, CDR2 SMNVEV (reference sequence). V gave up 0 bases and J gave up 5 bases, with 8 bases separating them. The CDR3 is 14 residues long. This CDR3 reads CASSLSIGYQPQHF. The CDR3 coding sequence is TGTGCCAGCAGTTTATCGATCGGTTATCAGCCCCAGCATTTT.

The chain joins TRBV28 to TRBJ2-5; 12 bases map to TRBD2. The germline CDR1 and CDR2 sequences are MDHEN and SYDVKM. This CDR3 region has 17 residues. Trimming cost V 1 base and J 1 base; bases outside gene matches: 4. The CDR3: CASSLYGLAGPQETQYF. CDR3 DNA sequence: TGTGCCAGCAGTTTATATGGACTAGCGGGACCCCAAGAGACCCAGTACTTC.

The CDR3 spells CASSVGGGGSTRNYGYTF. The CDR3 DNA follows: TGTGCCAGCAGCGTAGGGGGGGGCGGCTCGACAAGGAACTATGGCTACACCTTC. V gene TRBV9 combines with J gene TRBJ1-2, with D possibly TRBD1 on 6 matching bases. The CDR3 spans 18 residues. V was cut by 0 bases and J by 2 bases, with 20 bases left in between. Germline-derived CDR1 and CDR2 are SGDLS and YYNGEE.

The rearrangement links TRBV9 to TRBJ2-2; TRBD2 might be the D (6 bases). This CDR3 is 14 amino acids long. Germline loops: CDR1 SGDLS, CDR2 YYNGEE. Trimming shortened V by 4 bases and J by 6 bases, and 13 bases separated the two germline ends. The CDR3 DNA reads TGTGCCAGCAGCTACGGGGGTTCCGCCGGGGAGCTGTTTTTT. Amino acid sequence: CASSYGGSAGELFF.

Remarks on this clone: The same CDR3 arises from other DNA sequences in this sample as well. The chain carries TRBV4-1 and TRBJ2-1; TRBD2 aligns across 8 bases. Germline V CDR1 and CDR2: MGHRA, YSYEKL. The CDR3 has 15 amino acids. Trimming at V came to 4 bases and at J to 0 bases, leaving 2 bases not matched to a gene. CDR3 amino acids: CASSLSGVSYNEQFF. CDR3 DNA: TGCGCCAGCAGCCTTAGCGGGGTCTCCTACAATGAGCAGTTCTTC.

The chain has TRBV19 and TRBJ2-7, with D perhaps TRBD1 (6 bases). V lost 10 bases and J lost 3, with 19 bases in between. CDR1 LNHDA and CDR2 SQIVND come from the germline V gene (reference sequence). This CDR3 has 14 amino acids. CDR3 nucleotide sequence: TGTGCCACCTCAGACACAACAGGGATCTACGAGCAGTACTTC. Its translation: CATSDTTGIYEQYF.

The DNA of the CDR3 is TGTGCCATCAGCCAGACAGGGGGCACAGATACGCAGTATTTT. Its protein is CAISQTGGTDTQYF. The genes are TRBV10-3 and TRBJ2-3; TRBD1 matches at 8 bases. From germline, CDR1 is ENHRY and CDR2 SYGVKD. The V gene end was trimmed by 6 bases and the J gene end by 1 base; junction bases not matched to a gene: 3. This CDR3 is built from 14 residues.

The V gene is TRBV7-3, the J gene TRBJ2-3; no firm D call. The V end was cut by 6 bases, the J end by 4 bases, with 17 bases between. The CDR3 length is 15 residues. Per germline, CDR1 SGHTA and CDR2 FQGTGA. CDR3 DNA: TGTGCCAGCAGTGTGCTAGGCGGTTCCGCAGATACGCAGTATTTT. It yields the protein CASSVLGGSADTQYF.

The chain recombines TRBV4-1 with TRBJ2-1, with 11 bases aligning to TRBD1. Germline CDR1 and CDR2: MGHRA and YSYEKL. The CDR3 is made up of 18 amino acids. The V segment lost 11 bases and the J segment 2 bases; nucleotides outside the gene matches: 17. This chain's CDR3 is CAPNVGQGASSPYNEQFF. CDR3 nucleotide sequence: TGCGCCCCGAATGTCGGACAGGGGGCTTCAAGCCCCTACAATGAGCAGTTCTTC.

The genes are TRBV19 and TRBJ1-1; D not resolved. The CDR3 loop spans 14 amino acids. V was cut by 5 bases and J by 3 bases, with 13 bases left in between. Germline V gene sequence: CDR1 LNHDA, CDR2 SQIVND (reference sequence). The CDR3 sequence: CASSHPSGYTEAFF. In DNA, the CDR3 is TGTGCCAGTAGTCACCCCTCGGGATACACTGAAGCTTTCTTT.

V gene TRBV7-6 combines with J gene TRBJ1-1; 7 nucleotides line up with TRBD1. Trimming cost V 4 bases and J 7 bases; bases outside gene matches: 3. This CDR3 contains 12 residues. Germline V gives CDR1 SGHVS, CDR2 FNYEAQ. This CDR3 is CASSSRQGEAFF. DNA for the CDR3: TGTGCCAGCAGCTCCCGACAGGGTGAAGCTTTCTTT.

This sequence joins TRBV6-1 and TRBJ2-7, with a weak D call TRBD2 (6 bases). Germline values: CDR1 MNHNS, CDR2 SASEGT. The CDR3 loop spans 14 amino acids. The V end lost 2 bases, the J end lost 6 bases, and 14 bases lay between the germline ends. The DNA for the CDR3 is TGTGCCAGCAGTGAAAGCGGGCTCTCGGGCGAGCAGTACTTC. Protein: CASSESGLSGEQYF.